The 28 T cell receptor beta chains below were found in one sample sequenced in a study of CD8 T cells in ankylosing spondylitis. TCRdb analysed the 5' RACE reads with MiXCR anew, one entry per CDR3 protein. The data show over 150,000 distinct CDR3 sequences, about 20% seen once. Sequencing was done on a sample of blood, either unsorted or a sorted T cell fraction (not recorded which). The receptors originated from a male donor between 5 and 29 years old with ankylosing spondylitis or in good health (not recorded which).

The chain couples TRBV29-1 to TRBJ2-3, with D possibly matching TRBD1 (5 bases). The CDR3 totals 13 residues. CDR1 and CDR2 (germline): SQVTM, ANQGSEA. V was trimmed by 4 bases and J by 5 bases, leaving 13 bases between them. CDR3 sequence reads: CSVGEQGRDTQYF. CDR3 nucleotide sequence: TGCAGCGTTGGAGAGCAGGGAAGAGATACGCAGTATTTT.

As to this clonotype: A read error may be the cause here, since a much bigger clone is one base away. The gene calls are TRBV3-1 and TRBJ1-1, with TRBD1 as a possible D gene (6 bases). The CDR3 spans 14 residues. Trimming stripped 6 bases from V and 6 bases from J, with 17 bases between. Germline V gene data show CDR1 as LGHDT and CDR2 as YNNKEL (reference sequence). CDR3 nucleotide sequence: TGTGCCAGCAGTCGCCAGGGGATTGACCCTGAAGCTTTCTTT. Its protein product is CASSRQGIDPEAFF.

This rearrangement joins TRBV27 to TRBJ1-5, with unresolved D. V was trimmed by 3 bases and J by 6 bases, leaving 9 bases between them. The germline V gene has CDR1 MNHEY and CDR2 SMNVEV (reference sequence). The CDR3 sequence is 13 residues long. CDR3 in DNA: TGTGCCAGCAGTTTGACATCTGTTCAGCCCCAGCATTTT. Translating it yields CASSLTSVQPQHF.

Here the CDR3 DNA reads TGCGCCAGCAGCACGGGACAGTGGAACACTGAAGCTTTCTTT. Protein sequence: CASSTGQWNTEAFF. The chain carries TRBV5-1 and TRBJ1-1; 7 bases agree with TRBD1. J gave up 1 base and V 4 bases, and 4 bases lay outside the gene matches. This CDR3 comprises 14 residues. Germline V CDR1 and CDR2: SGHRS, YFSETQ.

This clonotype appeared many times. V gene TRBV20-1 combines with J gene TRBJ2-2; no definite D call. V was clipped by 6 bases and J by 0 bases, with 11 bases between them. The CDR3 sequence is 14 residues long. CDR1 is DFQATT and CDR2 is SNEGSKA in the germline V gene (reference sequence). Here the CDR3 DNA reads TGCAGTGCGAGGCCAAATTCGAACACCGGGGAGCTGTTTTTT. This sequence encodes CSARPNSNTGELFF.

The CDR3 reads CASSIVDRGLFNEQFF. The CDR3 nucleotides read TGTGCCAGTAGTATAGTAGACAGGGGGCTTTTCAATGAGCAGTTCTTC. The V call is TRBV19, the J call TRBJ2-1, with 10 positions matching TRBD1. The CDR3 is 16 residues long. In germline, CDR1 is LNHDA, CDR2 SQIVND (reference sequence). V shed 1 base, J shed 6 bases, and the junction held 6 bases outside the gene matches.

The chain is built from TRBV5-1 and TRBJ2-1; maybe TRBD1 (6 bases). Germline-derived CDR1 and CDR2 are SGHRS and YFSETQ. This CDR3 contains 14 residues. Trimming took off 4 bases at V and 3 bases at J, with 11 bases between the two ends. Here the CDR3 DNA reads TGCGCCAGCAGCGGGACACAACTCTACAATGAGCAGTTCTTC. Translating it yields CASSGTQLYNEQFF.

This clonotype has a count of ten or more. The chain is built from TRBV6-2 or TRBV6-3 and TRBJ2-5; a possible D gene is TRBD1 (6 bases). The germline V and J ends were trimmed by 6 bases and 2 bases, with 16 bases remaining between them. This CDR3 comprises 15 residues. CDR1 MNHEY and CDR2 SVGEGT come from the germline V gene. CDR3 sequence reads: CASRSGTRGQETQYF. The DNA of the CDR3 is TGTGCCAGCAGATCCGGTACGAGGGGGCAAGAGACCCAGTACTTC.

This clonotype was seen repeatedly, ten times or more. The V and J genes are TRBV20-1 and TRBJ2-1, with D tentatively TRBD2 (6 bases). Trimming removed 0 bases at V and 5 bases at J, with 11 bases between. Germline-derived CDR1 and CDR2 are DFQATT and SNEGSKA (reference sequence). The CDR3 consists of 14 residues. The CDR3 nucleotides read TGCAGTGCTAGAGATGTCCCGGGAGACAATGAGCAGTTCTTC. It specifies CSARDVPGDNEQFF.

This clonotype showed up many times. The chain recombines TRBV20-1 with TRBJ2-7, with D unclear. In germline, CDR1 is DFQATT, CDR2 SNEGSKA (reference sequence). The CDR3 has 14 residues. Trimming stripped 3 bases from V and 2 bases from J, with 14 bases between. CDR3 sequence reads: CSARPYPPPYEQYF. The DNA of the CDR3 is TGCAGTGCTAGGCCCTATCCGCCTCCCTACGAGCAGTACTTC.

This clonotype was recorded a few times. The chain recombines TRBV7-2 with TRBJ1-3; weak D call: TRBD1 (5 bases). There are 15 residues in the CDR3. The germline V gene has CDR1 SGHTA and CDR2 FQGNSA. The ends were cut back, 1 base at V and 3 bases at J, with 10 bases in the middle. The CDR3 DNA reads TGTGCCAGCAGCTTAGGCCAGGGTGGTGGAAACACCATATATTTT. Protein product: CASSLGQGGGNTIYF.

This clonotype was seen repeatedly, ten times or more. The chain is built from TRBV12-3 or TRBV12-4 and TRBJ2-1; maybe TRBD1 (6 bases). The CDR3 loop spans 15 amino acids. V was trimmed by 7 bases and J by 0 bases, leaving 13 bases between them. The CDR3 here is CASTQDSSSYNEQFF. The DNA for the CDR3 is TGTGCCAGCACCCAGGACAGCAGCTCCTACAATGAGCAGTTCTTC.

This clonotype was picked up many times. The V call is TRBV7-9, the J call TRBJ2-1, with 7 bases aligning to TRBD2. The CDR3 totals 14 residues. The germline gives CDR1 SEHNR, CDR2 FQNEAQ (reference sequence). J was trimmed by 6 bases and V by 3 bases; bases with no gene match: 5. CDR3 protein: CASSFGRSSNEQFF. CDR3 nucleotide sequence: TGTGCCAGCAGCTTCGGGAGGTCCAGCAATGAGCAGTTCTTC. The whole variable domain, filled in from reference TRBV7-9 and TRBJ2-1, reads DTGVSQNPRHKITKRGQNVTFRCDPISEHNRLYWYRQTLGQGPEFLTYFQNEAQLEKSRLLSDRFSAERPKGSFSTLEIQRTEQGDSAMYLCASSFGRSSNEQFFGPGTRLTVL.

J is TRBJ2-5 and V is TRBV29-1; 7 nucleotides line up with TRBD1. The CDR3 runs 13 residues. Unmatched junction bases numbered 7, after V lost 4 bases and J lost 5 bases. CDR1 is SQVTM and CDR2 is ANQGSEA in the germline V gene. CDR3 in DNA: TGCAGCGTTGGACAGGGAGTCGGGGAGACCCAGTACTTC. It encodes CSVGQGVGETQYF.

The table lists this clonotype with many counts. The rearrangement uses TRBV10-3 and TRBJ2-7; D remains ambiguous. The CDR3 length is 13 residues. Germline V CDR1 and CDR2: ENHRY, SYGVKD. V was trimmed by 2 bases and J by 7 bases, leaving 12 bases between them. The CDR3: CAISEVRVGEQYV. CDR3 bases: TGTGCCATCAGTGAGGTGAGAGTGGGTGAGCAGTACGTC.

This chain joins TRBV4-3 and TRBJ2-3; TRBD2 matches at 8 bases. The CDR3 totals 16 residues. Trimming took 1 base from V and 1 from J; bases not matched to a gene: 4. The germline V gene encodes CDR1 LGHNA and CDR2 YSLEER. The DNA of the CDR3 is TGCGCCAGCAGCCAAGTCCCAGCGGGAGGCACAGATACGCAGTATTTT. As protein: CASSQVPAGGTDTQYF.

There are many counts of this clonotype. The V gene is TRBV6-1, the J gene TRBJ2-7, with 14 bases lining up with TRBD2. V was pared by 4 bases and J by 1 base, with 6 bases of the junction left unmatched. CDR3 length equals 17 residues. Germline V CDR1 and CDR2: MNHNS, SASEGT. The CDR3 is CASSGLAGGLLSYEQYV. The DNA of the CDR3 is TGTGCCAGCAGTGGACTAGCGGGAGGGCTTCTTTCCTACGAGCAGTACGTC.

This clonotype was counted many times. This chain connects TRBV20-1 to TRBJ2-1; D perhaps matches TRBD2 (5 bases). V lost 3 bases to trimming and J lost 6 bases, with 15 bases between them. Germline loops: CDR1 DFQATT, CDR2 SNEGSKA (reference sequence). CDR3 length: 14 residues. The CDR3 reads CSASAARAFNEQFF. CDR3 nucleotide sequence: TGCAGTGCTAGCGCAGCGAGGGCCTTCAATGAGCAGTTCTTC.

The V and J genes are TRBV27 and TRBJ1-2; D is possibly TRBD1 (5 bases). V lost 6 bases to trimming and J lost 7 bases, with 15 bases between them. This CDR3 comprises 13 residues. Germline V CDR1 and CDR2: MNHEY, SMNVEV (reference sequence). CDR3 sequence (DNA): TGTGCCAGCAGAGGTACCTGGGGGGGTGGCTACACCTTC. This codes for CASRGTWGGGYTF.

The table lists this clonotype with many counts. The V gene is TRBV2, the J gene TRBJ1-2, with D hard to call. Germline V CDR1 and CDR2: SNHLY, FYNNEI. This CDR3 has 14 amino acids. V was shortened by 1 base and J by 3 bases, with 9 bases between the two germline ends. CDR3 coding DNA: TGTGCCAGCAGTGAAGGAGTCTCCCACTATGGCTACACCTTC. Protein: CASSEGVSHYGYTF.

This clonotype was picked up many times. CDR3 bases: TGTGCCTGCCCAACACAGGGTCGGGCTGAAGCTTTCTTT. Translating it yields CACPTQGRAEAFF. The rearrangement uses TRBV30 and TRBJ1-1; TRBD1 is a possible D gene (6 bases). This CDR3 has 13 amino acids. The germline CDR1 and CDR2 sequences are GTSNPN and SVGIG (reference sequence). V was pared by 6 bases and J by 6 bases, with 17 bases between.

The chain couples TRBV20-1 to TRBJ2-7, with 7 bases that match TRBD1. The CDR3 is 14 amino acids. With V trimmed by 6 bases and J by 6 bases, 14 bases remained unmatched. CDR1 and CDR2 (germline): DFQATT, SNEGSKA (reference sequence). CDR3: CSATLRTGLREQYF. The CDR3 DNA reads TGCAGTGCAACACTTCGGACAGGCCTGCGCGAGCAGTACTTC.

This clonotype appeared many times. The gene calls are TRBV12-3 or TRBV12-4 and TRBJ2-7, with 8 bases identical to TRBD2. This CDR3 spans 14 amino acids. The junction had 7 bases not matched to a gene; V was cut back by 7 bases and J by 2 bases. CDR3 coding DNA: TGTGCCAGCACCCTCACTAGCGGAACCTACGAGCAGTACTTC. This sequence encodes CASTLTSGTYEQYF.

This clonotype has at least ten counts. The rearrangement uses TRBV7-2 and TRBJ2-3; D is perhaps TRBD2 (5 bases). This CDR3 comprises 15 residues. Deletions cut 4 bases from V and 1 base from J, with 12 bases between. Germline V gene sequence: CDR1 SGHTA, CDR2 FQGNSA. CDR3 sequence (DNA): TGTGCCAGCAGCTCGGGAAACCCTCGCACAGATACGCAGTATTTT. It specifies CASSSGNPRTDTQYF.

Details on this clonotype: A much larger clone lies a single base off, so this may be a read error. This sequence joins TRBV29-1 and TRBJ2-1; D is possibly TRBD2 (6 bases). The CDR3 runs 11 residues. Germline V CDR1 and CDR2: SQVTM, ANQGSEA. CDR3: CSVSGSREQSF. The CDR3 DNA reads TGCAGCGTGAGCGGGTCAAGGGAGCAGTCCTTC.

This clonotype was detected ten times or more. This chain joins TRBV11-2 and TRBJ2-5, with D unresolved. Trimming shortened V by 4 bases and J by 3 bases, and 12 bases separated the two germline ends. CDR1 SGHAT and CDR2 FQNNGV come from the germline V gene. The CDR3 runs 14 residues. The CDR3 sequence: CASSSPERKETQYF. CDR3 coding DNA: TGTGCCAGCAGCTCCCCAGAGAGAAAAGAGACCCAGTACTTC.

In this sample, this clonotype turned up once. V usage is TRBV6-5 and J usage is TRBJ2-1; 7 bases agree with TRBD2. V gave up 6 bases and J gave up 7 bases; unmatched junction bases: 9. Germline-derived CDR1 and CDR2 are MNHEY and SVGAGI. CDR3 length: 14 amino acids. In nucleotides, the CDR3 is TGTGCCAGCAGCCCACAATCGGGACTAAATGAGCAGTTCTTC. As protein: CASSPQSGLNEQFF.

In this sample, this clonotype turned up many times. The rearrangement links TRBV2 to TRBJ2-5; D could derive from TRBD1 or TRBD2 (6 bases each). V gave up 9 bases and J gave up 5 bases, with 10 bases separating them. CDR1 SNHLY and CDR2 FYNNEI come from the germline V gene. This CDR3 is 11 amino acids long. CDR3 nucleotides: TGTGCCAGGGGGGGCCAGGAGACCCAGTACTTC. Translation gives CARGGQETQYF.